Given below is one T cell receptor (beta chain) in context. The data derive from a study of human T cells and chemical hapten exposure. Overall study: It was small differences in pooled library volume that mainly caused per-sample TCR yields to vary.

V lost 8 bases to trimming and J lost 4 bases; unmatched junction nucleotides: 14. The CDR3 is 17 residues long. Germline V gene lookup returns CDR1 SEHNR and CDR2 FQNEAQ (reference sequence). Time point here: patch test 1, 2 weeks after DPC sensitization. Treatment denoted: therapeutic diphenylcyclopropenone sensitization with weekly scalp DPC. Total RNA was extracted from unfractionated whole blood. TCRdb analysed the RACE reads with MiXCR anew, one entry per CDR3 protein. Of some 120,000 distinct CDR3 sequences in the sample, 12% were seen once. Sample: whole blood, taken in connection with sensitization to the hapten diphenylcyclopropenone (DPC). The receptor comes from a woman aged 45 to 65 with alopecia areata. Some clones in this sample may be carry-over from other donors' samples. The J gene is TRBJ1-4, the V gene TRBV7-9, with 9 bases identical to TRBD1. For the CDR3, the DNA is TGTGCCAGCTGCCGCGCCAGGGGGGACAGGGATAATGAAAAACTGTTTTTT. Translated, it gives CASCRARGDRDNEKLFF.